The text below deals with one T cell receptor beta chain. These data are taken from a study of blood T cell repertoires in COVID-19. Across the study: PBMCs, B-cell-depleted T cells, or T cells provided the cDNA or gDNA that made up the material.

With 4 bases clipped from V and 4 bases from J, the junction kept 8 bases outside the gene matches. The CDR3 contains 15 residues. From germline, CDR1 is SGHRS and CDR2 YFSETQ. In the original workflow: By means of reference gene primer amplification, nucleated cell counts were estimated. Only in-frame clones appear in the TCRdb table, and some are missing; sequencing was by immunoSEQ multiplex PCR. V and J calls and clone size come straight from that table; D and trimming were deduced from the DNA. Here the sample spans about 190,000 clones, approximately 88% being singletons. Categorization into cohorts depended on clinical history that participants reported. Recovered status in Cohort 3 required two negative PCRs, clearance, or symptom resolution.

The sequenced sample consisted of PBMCs or T cells enriched from blood (not recorded which). This TCR derives from a woman aged 25 to 45 who had recovered from COVID-19. The chain uses TRBV5-1 and TRBJ2-5; 9 bases are a match to TRBD1. CDR3 nucleotide sequence: TGCGCCAGCAGCCTGGGGACAGGGTCGGGAGAGACCCAGTACTTC. The encoded protein is CASSLGTGSGETQYF.